The 25 T cell receptor beta chains below come from one sample, sequenced in a study of blood T cell repertoires in COVID-19. The data were produced by immunoSEQ multiplex PCR, yet TCRdb's version contains in-frame clones alone and is incomplete. This sample has about 24,000 clones; approximately 72% occur once, and the top ten carry around 7%. The sample comprised peripheral blood. The receptors here all came from a man aged 50-59 years with COVID-19, enrolled during active disease.

This chain links TRBV11-2 with TRBJ2-7, with 7 bases aligning to TRBD2. V trimming: 1 base; J trimming: 2 bases; junction bases outside the gene matches: 5. The V gene's germline CDR1 is SGHAT and CDR2 FQNNGV. The CDR3 loop spans 15 amino acids. The DNA for the CDR3 is TGTGCCAGCAGCTTAGGGGGGGGACTTGCCTACGAGCAGTACTTC. It translates to CASSLGGGLAYEQYF.

The J gene is TRBJ1-1, the V gene TRBV28, with 8 bases aligning to TRBD1. Trimming took 4 bases from V and 1 from J; bases not matched to a gene: 5. This CDR3 contains 15 residues. Germline CDR1 and CDR2: MDHEN and SYDVKM. The CDR3 sequence is CASSSQGAGNTEAFF. CDR3 coding DNA: TGTGCCAGCAGTTCCCAGGGGGCTGGGAACACTGAAGCTTTCTTT.

The genes are TRBV6-2 or TRBV6-3 and TRBJ1-1; D call uncertain. Per germline, CDR1 MNHEY and CDR2 SVGEGT. Trimming shortened V by 5 bases and J by 1 base, and 11 bases separated the two germline ends. This CDR3 is built from 14 residues. In DNA form, the CDR3 reads TGTGCCAGCAGTACCTCGGGGAGGAACACTGAAGCTTTCTTT. The encoded protein is CASSTSGRNTEAFF.

This clone was counted once. The rearrangement joins TRBV28 to TRBJ1-2; D unresolved. The CDR3 has 12 residues. Germline V gene lookup returns CDR1 MDHEN and CDR2 SYDVKM. Trimming took 6 bases from V and 3 from J, leaving 8 bases between them. The CDR3: CASSARDYGYTF. In DNA, the CDR3 is TGTGCCAGCAGCGCCCGGGACTATGGCTACACCTTC.

J is TRBJ1-6 and V is TRBV27; D gene ambiguous. Germline CDR1 reads MNHEY; CDR2 reads SMNVEV (reference sequence). This CDR3 contains 14 residues. The V end lost 6 bases, the J end lost 4 bases, and 10 bases lay between the germline ends. The DNA of the CDR3 is TGTGCCAGCAGGCCGACATCTTATAATTCACCCCTCCACTTT. Protein sequence: CASRPTSYNSPLHF.

The rearrangement uses TRBV5-5 and TRBJ2-3; D gene uncertain. V lost 2 bases, J lost 2 bases, and 9 bases lay in between. Per germline, CDR1 SGHKS and CDR2 YYEKEE (reference sequence). This CDR3 is built from 14 residues. CDR3 residues: CASSLPGSTDTQYF. The DNA of the CDR3 is TGTGCCAGCAGCTTACCCGGTTCCACAGATACGCAGTATTTT.

This clone was picked up one time. CDR3 sequence (DNA): TGCGCCAGCAGCCAAGATCACAGAAATCAGCCCCAGCATTTT. Its translation: CASSQDHRNQPQHF. The chain employs TRBV4-1 and TRBJ1-5; no clear D. Trimming cost V 0 bases and J 4 bases, with 7 bases left between them. This CDR3 has 14 amino acids. From germline, CDR1 is MGHRA and CDR2 YSYEKL.

The V gene is TRBV6-1, the J gene TRBJ2-2; weak D call: TRBD2 (5 bases). This CDR3 has 14 residues. CDR1 MNHNS and CDR2 SASEGT come from the germline V gene. Trimming took off 0 bases at V and 4 bases at J, with 6 bases between the two ends. The DNA of the CDR3 is TGTGCCAGCAGTGAAGCGCTAGCCACCGGGGAGCTGTTTTTT. Its translation: CASSEALATGELFF.

V gene TRBV3-1 (or the pseudogene TRBV3-2) combines with J gene TRBJ1-2; TRBD1 matches 8 bases. CDR1 is LGHDT, CDR2 YNNKEL, per germline (reference sequence). The CDR3 sequence is 14 residues long. V lost 4 bases and J lost 7; bases outside the gene matches: 8. CDR3 nucleotides: TGTGCCAGCAGCCGCACAGGGGGAGTGGTTGGCTACACCTTC. Translating gives CASSRTGGVVGYTF.

The CDR3: CAIRGGRGYTF. The CDR3 nucleotides read TGTGCCATCAGGGGAGGGCGTGGCTACACCTTC. The chain joins TRBV10-3 to TRBJ1-2; D is unresolved. V was trimmed by 6 bases and J by 7 bases, leaving 9 bases between them. This CDR3 contains 11 residues. Germline values: CDR1 ENHRY, CDR2 SYGVKD.

V is TRBV6-5 and J is TRBJ1-4, with D hard to call. Germline assignment: CDR1 MNHEY and CDR2 SVGAGI. The length of the CDR3 is 11 residues. V was pared by 6 bases and J by 4 bases, with 3 bases between. For the CDR3, the DNA is TGTGCCAGCAGCCATAATGAAAAACTGTTTTTT. It encodes CASSHNEKLFF.

The V and J genes are TRBV24-1 and TRBJ2-1; 7 bases align to TRBD1. In germline, CDR1 is KGHDR, CDR2 SFDVKD. The CDR3 sequence is 16 residues long. J was trimmed by 3 bases and V by 5 bases; bases with no gene match: 9. The CDR3 DNA is TGTGCCACCAGTGGGAACCGACAGGGCGTCTACAATGAGCAGTTCTTC. It yields the protein CATSGNRQGVYNEQFF.

This chain links TRBV4-2 with TRBJ1-3; D might be TRBD1 (5 bases). Germline assignment: CDR1 LGHNA and CDR2 YNFKEQ. This CDR3 is 15 amino acids long. V lost 4 bases and J 0 bases, leaving 10 bases between the germline ends. The CDR3 bases are TGTGCCAGCAGCCCCGGACACAGCTCTGGAAACACCATATATTTT. Residues: CASSPGHSSGNTIYF.

This clone showed up just a few times. CDR3 coding DNA: TGTGCCAGCAGCCAGCCGGGACTCTTCCCTGAAGCTTTCTTT. Translation gives CASSQPGLFPEAFF. V is TRBV28 and J is TRBJ1-1; perhaps TRBD1 as D (5 bases). The CDR3 extends over 14 amino acids. Trimming pared 6 bases from V and 6 bases from J, leaving 17 bases between. The V gene's germline CDR1 is MDHEN and CDR2 SYDVKM.

V and J are TRBV28 and TRBJ1-3; 7 bases agree with TRBD1. This CDR3 contains 18 residues. The germline V gene has CDR1 MDHEN and CDR2 SYDVKM. The junction had 17 bases not matched to a gene; V was cut back by 5 bases and J by 4 bases. CDR3 nucleotides: TGTGCCAGCAGTATGAGACCCTCTGGGGCAGGGGGAGGAAACACCATATATTTT. It encodes CASSMRPSGAGGGNTIYF.

This clone was counted once. V is TRBV20-1 and J is TRBJ2-5; D is unclear. V was shortened by 5 bases and J by 2 bases, with 3 bases between the two germline ends. The CDR3 sequence is 10 residues long. Germline V CDR1 and CDR2: DFQATT, SNEGSKA (reference sequence). DNA of the CDR3: TGCAGTGCTTCACAAGAGACCCAGTACTTC. The encoded protein is CSASQETQYF.

The V and J genes are TRBV5-4 and TRBJ1-2, with D possibly matching TRBD1 (6 bases). CDR1 SGHNT and CDR2 YYREEE come from the germline V gene (reference sequence). The ends were cut back, 0 bases at V and 3 bases at J, with 9 bases in the middle. The CDR3 is 14 amino acids. CDR3 in DNA: TGTGCCAGCAGCTTGGGCAACAGGGACTATGGCTACACCTTC. It yields the protein CASSLGNRDYGYTF.

The V gene is TRBV19, the J gene TRBJ1-5, with no clear D. The V end lost 7 bases, the J end lost 4 bases, and 8 bases lay between the germline ends. The CDR3 is 12 amino acids. CDR1 LNHDA and CDR2 SQIVND come from the germline V gene (reference sequence). CDR3 nucleotide sequence: TGTGCCAGTAATGAGGTTAATCAGCCCCAGCATTTT. Translated, it gives CASNEVNQPQHF.

The chain is built from TRBV3-1 (or the pseudogene TRBV3-2) and TRBJ1-5; TRBD1 aligns across 7 bases. CDR1 and CDR2 from the germline V gene are LGHDT and YNNKEL (reference sequence). The CDR3 contains 13 residues. With V trimmed by 8 bases and J by 7 bases, 8 bases remained unmatched. The CDR3 loop is CASGEGAGQPQHF. CDR3 nucleotide sequence: TGTGCCAGCGGAGAGGGGGCGGGACAGCCCCAGCATTTT.

The chain couples TRBV30 to TRBJ2-7; possibly TRBD2 for D (7 bases). The CDR3 extends over 14 amino acids. Trimming removed 7 bases from V and 5 bases from J, with 21 bases in between. Germline CDR1 GTSNPN, CDR2 SVGIG (reference sequence). The CDR3 bases are TGTGCCTCACGGGGGGCACCCCCTGACCACGAGCAGTACTTC. It is translated as CASRGAPPDHEQYF.

This clone was recorded a few times. The chain is built from TRBV5-1 and TRBJ1-5; D is undetermined. The germline V gene has CDR1 SGHRS and CDR2 YFSETQ. V was clipped by 4 bases and J by 5 bases, with 4 bases between them. This CDR3 is 11 amino acids long. The CDR3 region has the DNA TGCGCCAGCAGCCTTGATCAGCCCCAGCATTTT. This codes for CASSLDQPQHF.

The rearrangement joins TRBV29-1 to TRBJ1-4; a possible D gene is TRBD1 (6 bases). Per germline, CDR1 SQVTM and CDR2 ANQGSEA. V lost 5 bases and J lost 0, with 10 bases in between. There are 14 residues in the CDR3. This chain's CDR3 is CSVSTGTTNEKLFF. The CDR3 DNA reads TGCAGCGTTAGTACAGGGACAACTAATGAAAAACTGTTTTTT.

The chain carries TRBV30 and TRBJ2-7; D perhaps matches TRBD2 (6 bases). Trimming cost V 4 bases and J 5 bases, with 15 bases left between them. Germline lookup yields CDR1 GTSNPN and CDR2 SVGIG (reference sequence). This CDR3 has 13 residues. CDR3: CAWNERSGHEQYF. The CDR3, as DNA: TGTGCCTGGAACGAGAGGAGCGGGCACGAGCAGTACTTC.

The chain recombines TRBV7-8 with TRBJ1-3; D is perhaps TRBD1 (6 bases). Germline V CDR1 and CDR2: SGHVS, FQNEAQ. This CDR3 region has 14 residues. Trimming removed 0 bases from V and 4 bases from J, with 7 bases in between. CDR3 coding DNA: TGTGCCAGCAGCTTAGCCAGGGGCGGAAACACCATATATTTT. This codes for CASSLARGGNTIYF.

CDR3 DNA: TGCGCCAGCAGCGACGTCCCGGGACAAGACACCGGGGAGCTGTTTTTT. Its translation is CASSDVPGQDTGELFF. This sequence joins TRBV5-1 and TRBJ2-2, with D perhaps matching TRBD1 (6 bases). The CDR3 length is 16 residues. With 4 bases removed from V and 3 bases from J, the gap between germline ends came to 16 bases. Germline CDR1 reads SGHRS; CDR2 reads YFSETQ.